This TCR beta chain emerged from a study of low-dose radiotherapy and immunotherapy resistance in tumors. At the level of the study: Cohort 1 was given 0.5 Gy fractions every 2 weeks, 6.5 Gy in total. Each two-week cycle included intravenous cyclophosphamide 200 mg/m2, given one day before radiation and immunotherapy.

Germline V gene data show CDR1 as MDHEN and CDR2 as SYDVKM. This CDR3 has 12 residues. The V and J ends lost 5 bases and 6 bases respectively, with 11 bases between them. TRAV and TRBV primers primed cDNA for both TCRalpha and TCRbeta. The authors ran around 20 PCR cycles to amplify TCRs with a constant-region primer and V-primer adapter. The mRNA that was isolated underwent amplification by in vitro transcription. TCRdb analysed the reads with MiXCR anew, one entry per CDR3 protein. The sample includes 10,000 to 15,000 distinct CDR3 sequences, 60% of them seen just once. This clonotype appeared a few times.

The sequence came from a human donor with advanced metastatic prostate, ovarian, gallbladder or colorectal cancer (not recorded which). This table probably holds off-target reads from a library built for another chain. The V and J genes are TRBV28 and TRBJ2-7, with D uncertain. CDR3 in DNA: TGTGCCAGCAGTGCCCCCCAGCTCGAGCAGTACTTC. Protein: CASSAPQLEQYF.